This paragraph reports one TCR beta chain. What it recognizes is unknown. CDR1 is MNHEY and CDR2 is SVGAGI in the germline V gene. Trimming removed 6 bases at V and 10 bases at J, with 19 bases between. The CDR3 spans 14 residues. The record originates from a study of cytotoxic CD8 clonotypes in ibrutinib-treated CLL. Study-wide context: Partial responders around 24, complete 2; roughly 12 progressed and roughly 14 stayed in remission by median roughly 68 months.

The sequencing depth, 1 in 200,000 to 1 in 1 million T cells, was the target. Assay used: immunoSEQ multiplex PCR; TCRdb lists only in-frame clones, some missing. The sample holds some 150,000 clones, 60% to 85% seen once. Findings and caveats of the study: Public clonotypes, an uncommon group, contracted or remained stable on treatment. Clonality was elevated at ibrutinib response and had returned toward baseline at progression.

V usage is TRBV6-5 and J usage is TRBJ2-1, with no clear D. The clonotype was recovered from a human donor with chronic lymphocytic leukemia. The material was PBMCs, obtained after 12 months of ibrutinib treatment. CDR3 bases: TGTGCCAGCAGCGAATTATCAATCGTAGGGGAGCAGTTCTTC. Its translation: CASSELSIVGEQFF.